This T cell receptor beta chain was captured by sequencing in a study of blood T cell repertoires in COVID-19. Study details: Samples came from the United States, Italy and Spain, spanning acute and convalescent COVID-19. The cDNA or gDNA used as material had been derived from T cells, B-cell-depleted T cells, or PBMCs.

Repertoires were generated with immunoSEQ multiplex PCR, while TCRdb's copy carries only in-frame clones and drops some. The data show 150,000 to 200,000 clones, roughly 85% seen once. Sequences were obtained from peripheral blood. The source is a woman in her forties or fifties with COVID-19, enrolled during active disease.

The CDR3 loop is CASSPQGAGNQPQHF. CDR3 nucleotides: TGTGCCAGCAGTCCTCAGGGGGCCGGCAATCAGCCCCAGCATTTT. The chain uses TRBV27 and TRBJ1-5; the match to TRBD1 covers 8 bases. V was clipped by 5 bases and J by 2 bases; unmatched bases: 5. The CDR3 sequence is 15 residues long. The germline V gene has CDR1 MNHEY and CDR2 SMNVEV (reference sequence).